One sample yielded the 2 T cell receptor beta chains listed below, sequenced in a study of blood T cells in healthy people across ages. A sample-barcoded 5' primer and a J-beta primer mix were used in a second PCR of roughly 6 to 12 cycles. In TCRdb, the 5' RACE reads were re-called with MiXCR into one record per CDR3 protein. This sample has about 1.4 million distinct CDR3 sequences, with 59% found just once. The sequencing sample was made of blood. The receptors derive from a man between 18 and 29 years old in good health.

The genes are TRBV7-2 and TRBJ2-1, with a possible D match to TRBD2 (5 bases). V lost 8 bases to trimming and J lost 9 bases, with 17 bases between them. CDR3 length: 13 residues. Per the germline V gene, CDR1 is SGHTA and CDR2 is FQGNSA. The CDR3 DNA reads as TGTGCCAGCTTCCCCCTAGCAGGAGGTGAGCAGTTCTTC. This translates into CASFPLAGGEQFF.

V gene TRBV20-1 combines with J gene TRBJ1-1; no firm D call. The V gene lost 3 bases and the J gene lost 4 bases, with 6 bases spanning the gap. Germline CDR1 is DFQATT and CDR2 is SNEGSKA (reference sequence). The CDR3 is made up of 11 amino acids. The CDR3: CSASWTTEAFF. DNA for the CDR3: TGCAGTGCTAGCTGGACCACTGAAGCTTTCTTT.